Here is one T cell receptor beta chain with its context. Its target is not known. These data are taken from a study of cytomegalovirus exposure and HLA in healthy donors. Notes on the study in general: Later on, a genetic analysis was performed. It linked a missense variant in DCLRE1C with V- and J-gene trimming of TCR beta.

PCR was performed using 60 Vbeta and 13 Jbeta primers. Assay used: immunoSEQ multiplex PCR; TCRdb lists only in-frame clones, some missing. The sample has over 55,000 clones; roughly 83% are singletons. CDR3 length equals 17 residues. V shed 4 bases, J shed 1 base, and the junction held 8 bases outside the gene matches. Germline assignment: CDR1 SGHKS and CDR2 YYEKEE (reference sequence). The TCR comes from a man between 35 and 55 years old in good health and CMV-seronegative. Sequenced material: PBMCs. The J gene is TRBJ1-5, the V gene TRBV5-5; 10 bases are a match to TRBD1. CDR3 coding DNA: TGTGCCAGCAGCCCGGACAGGGGGAATTGGAGCAATCAGCCCCAGCATTTT. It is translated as CASSPDRGNWSNQPQHF.